This TCR beta chain was documented in a study of blood T cell repertoires in COVID-19. This CDR3 is built from 14 residues. V lost 7 bases, J lost 1 base, and 13 bases lay in between. Germline values: CDR1 MDHEN, CDR2 SYDVKM. In the original workflow: From reference gene primer amplification, estimates of nucleated cell counts were derived. Repertoires were generated with immunoSEQ multiplex PCR, while TCRdb's copy carries only in-frame clones and drops some. That table supplies the V and J calls and clone size; D and trimming were determined from the DNA. The table records about 130,000 clones, under 85% of them present only once.

The sample comprised peripheral blood. The clonotype was recovered from a man aged 35 to 55 with active or convalescent COVID-19. The chain combines TRBV28 with TRBJ1-1, with no clear D. This CDR3 is CASTSTNWNTEAFF. The DNA of the CDR3 is TGTGCCAGCACCTCGACAAACTGGAACACTGAAGCTTTCTTT.